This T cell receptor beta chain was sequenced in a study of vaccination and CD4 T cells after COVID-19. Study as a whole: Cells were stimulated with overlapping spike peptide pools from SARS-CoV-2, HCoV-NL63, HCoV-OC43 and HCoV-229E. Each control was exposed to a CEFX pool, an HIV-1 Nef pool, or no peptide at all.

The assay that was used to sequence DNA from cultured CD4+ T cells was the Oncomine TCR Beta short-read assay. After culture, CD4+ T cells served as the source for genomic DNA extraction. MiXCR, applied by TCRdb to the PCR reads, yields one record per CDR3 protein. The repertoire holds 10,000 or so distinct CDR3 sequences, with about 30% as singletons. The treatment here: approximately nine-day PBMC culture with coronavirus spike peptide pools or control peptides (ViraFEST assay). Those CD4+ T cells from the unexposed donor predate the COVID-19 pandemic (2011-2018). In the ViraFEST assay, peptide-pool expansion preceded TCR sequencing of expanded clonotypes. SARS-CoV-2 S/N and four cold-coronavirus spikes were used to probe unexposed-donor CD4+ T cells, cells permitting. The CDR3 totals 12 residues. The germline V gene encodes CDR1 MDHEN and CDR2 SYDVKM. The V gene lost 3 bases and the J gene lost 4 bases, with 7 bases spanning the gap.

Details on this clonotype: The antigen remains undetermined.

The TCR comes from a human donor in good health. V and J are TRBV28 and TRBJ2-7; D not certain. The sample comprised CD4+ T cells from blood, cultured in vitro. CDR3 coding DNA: TGTGCCAGCAGTTTGGGGAAATACGAGCAGTACTTC. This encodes CASSLGKYEQYF. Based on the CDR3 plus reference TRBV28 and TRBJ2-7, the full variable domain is DVKVTQSSRYLVKRTGEKVFLECVQDMDHENMFWYRQDPGLGLRLIYFSYDVKMKEKGDIPEGYSVSREKKERFSLILESASTNQTSMYLCASSLGKYEQYFGPGTRLTVT.